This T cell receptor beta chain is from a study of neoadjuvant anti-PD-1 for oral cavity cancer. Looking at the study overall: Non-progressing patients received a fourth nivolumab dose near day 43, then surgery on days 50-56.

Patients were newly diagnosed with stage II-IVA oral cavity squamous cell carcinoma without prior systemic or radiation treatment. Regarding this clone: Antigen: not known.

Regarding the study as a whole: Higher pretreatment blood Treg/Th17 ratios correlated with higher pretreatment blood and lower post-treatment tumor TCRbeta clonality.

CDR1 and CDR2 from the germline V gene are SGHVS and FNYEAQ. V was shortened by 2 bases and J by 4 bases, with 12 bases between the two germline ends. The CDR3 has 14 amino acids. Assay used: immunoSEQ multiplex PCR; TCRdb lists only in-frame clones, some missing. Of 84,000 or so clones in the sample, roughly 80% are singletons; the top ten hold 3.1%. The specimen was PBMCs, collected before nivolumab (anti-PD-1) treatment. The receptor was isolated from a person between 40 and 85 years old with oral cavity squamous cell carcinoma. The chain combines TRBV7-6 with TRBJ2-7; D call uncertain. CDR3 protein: CASSLMVGEYEQYF. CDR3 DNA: TGTGCCAGCAGCTTAATGGTAGGAGAGTACGAGCAGTACTTC.